This T cell receptor (beta chain) was found in a study of beta chain features in type 1 diabetes. The sequenced template was cDNA made from the entire isolated RNA. Produced via immunoSEQ multiplex PCR; TCRdb's table is partial and in-frame only. The data show about 230,000 clones, over 9.5% seen once. From germline, CDR1 is SGHDT and CDR2 YYEEEE. CDR3 length equals 13 residues. V shed 3 bases, J shed 8 bases, and the junction held 6 bases outside the gene matches. The clonotype originates from a woman under 30 in good health. The source material was naive CD4+ T cells from blood. The chain recombines TRBV5-6 with TRBJ1-2, with 8 bases aligning to TRBD1. CDR3 DNA: TGTGCCAGCAGCTCCGGACAGGGAGACGGCTACACCTTC. Encoded protein: CASSSGQGDGYTF.